Reported below is one TCR beta chain. Clones were read by immunoSEQ multiplex PCR, and TCRdb kept only the in-frame ones, dropping some. The sample contains around 100,000 clones, 65% to 80% of which appear only once. Trimming took off 2 bases at V and 0 bases at J, with 8 bases between the two ends. There are 14 residues in the CDR3. Germline V CDR1 and CDR2: GTSNPN, SVGIG (reference sequence). This sample was included in a study of blood T cell repertoires in COVID-19. Study-wide context: Samples taken during acute and convalescent COVID-19 were collected in the United States, Italy and Spain. Sources were T cells, B-cell-depleted T cells, or PBMCs; the material itself was cDNA or gDNA.

Material: peripheral blood. The chain employs TRBV30 and TRBJ1-3, with D unresolved. This clonotype originated in a man aged 65 to 79 with active or convalescent COVID-19. The CDR3 bases are TGTGCCTGGAGTTACAAACCCTCTGGAAACACCATATATTTT. Its translation is CAWSYKPSGNTIYF.